The clone carrying this TCR beta chain appeared a few times. These data originate in a study of cytomegalovirus exposure and HLA in healthy donors. The CDR3 runs to 15 residues. V lost 5 bases, J lost 0 bases, and 11 bases lay in between. Per the germline V gene, CDR1 is MNHEY and CDR2 is SVGAGI. Both 60 Vbeta primers and 13 Jbeta primers went into the PCR. Measured with immunoSEQ multiplex PCR; TCRdb has only the in-frame clones, and not every one. The sample records 95,000 to 100,000 clones, 65% to 80% being singletons. Sequencing input: PBMCs. The receptor's source is a human donor in good health. The chain recombines TRBV6-5 with TRBJ1-3; perhaps TRBD1 as D (5 bases). The CDR3 DNA is TGTGCCAGCAGTCCTCGACAGTACTCTGGAAACACCATATATTTT. Translating gives CASSPRQYSGNTIYF.